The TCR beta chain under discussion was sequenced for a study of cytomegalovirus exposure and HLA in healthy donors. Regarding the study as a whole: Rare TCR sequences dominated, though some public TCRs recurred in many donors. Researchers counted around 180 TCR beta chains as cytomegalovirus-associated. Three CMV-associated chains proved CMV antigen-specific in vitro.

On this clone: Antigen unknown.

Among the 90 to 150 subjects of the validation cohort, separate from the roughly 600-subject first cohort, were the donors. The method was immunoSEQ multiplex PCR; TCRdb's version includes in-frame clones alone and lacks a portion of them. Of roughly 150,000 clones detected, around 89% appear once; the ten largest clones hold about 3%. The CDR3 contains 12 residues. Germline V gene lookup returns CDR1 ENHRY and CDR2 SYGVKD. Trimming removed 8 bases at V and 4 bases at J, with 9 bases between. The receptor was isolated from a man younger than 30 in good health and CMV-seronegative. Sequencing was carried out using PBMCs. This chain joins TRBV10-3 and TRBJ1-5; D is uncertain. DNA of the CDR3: TGTGCCATCGGTAGGGAGAATCAGCCCCAGCATTTT. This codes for CAIGRENQPQHF.